The clone carrying this T cell receptor beta chain has just a few counts. These data are taken from a study of OX40 agonist ivuxolimab in advanced cancers. Study-wide context: Patients got intravenous ivuxolimab at 0.01 to 10 mg/kg every 2 weeks.

V was pared by 1 base and J by 0 bases, with 10 bases between. Germline CDR1 MGHRA, CDR2 YSYEKL. CDR3 size: 16 residues. Assay: immunoSEQ multiplex PCR; the TCRdb copy retains only in-frame clones and omits some. In the table there are tens of thousands of clones, 89% of which are singletons. The chain has TRBV4-1 and TRBJ1-5, with D hard to call. The sequence derives from an adult with an advanced solid tumor such as melanoma, head and neck, liver or kidney cancer. Sequences were derived from CD4+ or CD8+ T cells sorted from blood, sampled in a trial of the OX40 agonist ivuxolimab. CDR3 nucleotide sequence: TGCGCCAGCAGCCAAGTGCCAAGTTATAGCAATCAGCCCCAGCATTTT. Translated: CASSQVPSYSNQPQHF.